The 11 T cell receptor beta chains below were found in one sample sequenced in a study of blood T cell repertoires in COVID-19. The method was immunoSEQ multiplex PCR; TCRdb's version includes in-frame clones alone and lacks a portion of them. The top ten hold over 9.5% of the sample, which has 150,000 to 250,000 clones, around 82% seen once. Sequencing used PBMCs or T cells enriched from blood (not recorded which). These TCRs come from a man aged 35 to 55 who had recovered from COVID-19.

The genes are TRBV19 and TRBJ2-3, with a weak D call TRBD1 (6 bases). The germline CDR1 and CDR2 sequences are LNHDA and SQIVND (reference sequence). V was cut by 6 bases and J by 4 bases, with 14 bases left in between. The CDR3 contains 14 residues. This chain's CDR3 is CASSGFQGSDTQYF. In nucleotides, the CDR3 is TGTGCCAGTAGCGGGTTCCAGGGGTCAGATACGCAGTATTTT.

The gene calls are TRBV7-9 and TRBJ1-2, with 7 bases fitting TRBD1. Per the germline V gene, CDR1 is SEHNR and CDR2 is FQNEAQ (reference sequence). V lost 2 bases to trimming and J lost 6 bases; unmatched junction nucleotides: 3. The CDR3 covers 13 residues. CDR3 in amino acids: CASSLQGDDGYTF. CDR3 nucleotide sequence: TGTGCCAGCAGCTTACAGGGGGATGATGGCTACACCTTC.

This chain uses TRBV5-8 with TRBJ2-1; D is perhaps TRBD2 (5 bases). V lost 2 bases and J 7 bases, leaving 7 bases between the germline ends. CDR1 and CDR2 (germline): SGHTS, YDEGEE. CDR3 length: 12 residues. CDR3 region: CASSLTRNEQFF. CDR3 nucleotide sequence: TGTGCCAGCAGCTTAACTAGAAATGAGCAGTTCTTC.

The chain has TRBV12-5 and TRBJ2-3, with TRBD2 identical over 12 bases. Trimming removed 6 bases from V and 4 bases from J; junction bases left unmatched: 2. CDR1 and CDR2 (germline): LGHNT, FRNRAP. The length of the CDR3 is 14 residues. CDR3 sequence: CASGRLAGADTQYF. As DNA, the CDR3 is TGTGCTAGTGGGAGACTAGCGGGAGCAGATACGCAGTATTTT.

This chain uses TRBV5-1 with TRBJ1-5; 8 bases are a match to TRBD1. Germline CDR1 is SGHRS and CDR2 is YFSETQ. V was clipped by 4 bases and J by 2 bases; unmatched bases: 5. The CDR3 contains 15 residues. Here the CDR3 DNA reads TGCGCCAGCAGCCCAGGGGGCGCGGGCAATCAGCCCCAGCATTTT. This sequence encodes CASSPGGAGNQPQHF.

The chain couples TRBV6-5 to TRBJ2-7; perhaps TRBD2 as D (5 bases). The germline gives CDR1 MNHEY, CDR2 SVGAGI. The CDR3 runs 14 residues. Trimming cost V 6 bases and J 0 bases, with 12 bases left between them. CDR3 sequence (DNA): TGTGCCAGCAGGCGACTGGGGAGCTCCTACGAGCAGTACGTC. Its translation: CASRRLGSSYEQYV.

This sequence joins TRBV7-8 and TRBJ1-2, with D perhaps TRBD1 (6 bases). Trimming took 1 base from V and 2 from J, leaving 14 bases between them. This CDR3 comprises 16 residues. CDR1 and CDR2 from the germline V gene are SGHVS and FQNEAQ. The CDR3 DNA reads as TGTGCCAGCAGCTTAGACAGGGACCCTTTGAACTATGGCTACACCTTC. Residues: CASSLDRDPLNYGYTF.

J is TRBJ1-5 and V is TRBV5-1, with 11 positions matching TRBD1. Per the germline V gene, CDR1 is SGHRS and CDR2 is YFSETQ. The V gene end was trimmed by 1 base and the J gene end by 3 bases; junction bases not matched to a gene: 6. The CDR3 consists of 17 residues. CDR3 sequence: CASSLYRDRGINQPQHF. The DNA of the CDR3 is TGCGCCAGCAGCTTGTACCGGGACAGGGGGATCAATCAGCCCCAGCATTTT.

V is TRBV7-9 and J is TRBJ2-3; D gene ambiguous. Germline V gives CDR1 SEHNR, CDR2 FQNEAQ (reference sequence). The CDR3 has 12 residues. V lost 4 bases and J lost 8, with 10 bases in between. In DNA form, the CDR3 reads TGTGCCAGCAGCTCCTTAGTAGCTACGCAGTATTTT. This codes for CASSSLVATQYF.

Here the CDR3 DNA reads TGTGCCAGCAGCTCCCAAGACGGAGCTAGCACAGATACGCAGTATTTT. Encoded protein: CASSSQDGASTDTQYF. V and J are TRBV7-9 and TRBJ2-3; D gene unclear. Germline CDR1 is SEHNR and CDR2 is FQNEAQ (reference sequence). The V and J ends lost 4 bases and 0 bases respectively, with 14 bases between them. The CDR3 spans 16 residues.

This rearrangement joins TRBV9 to TRBJ2-1; D ambiguous. CDR3 length: 15 amino acids. Germline CDR1 reads SGDLS; CDR2 reads YYNGEE. Trimming took 4 bases from V and 13 from J, leaving 24 bases between them. The CDR3 loop reads CASSSYSELPYTQFF. The CDR3 DNA reads as TGTGCCAGCAGCTCCTACTCGGAGCTCCCCTATACCCAGTTCTTC.